This T cell receptor beta chain was identified during a study of CXCR3-negative and CXCR3-positive naive CD8 T cells. The CDR3 is made up of 13 amino acids. Germline CDR1 reads SEHNR; CDR2 reads FQNEAQ (reference sequence). The method, 5' RACE with UMI labels, was used to prepare the TRB cDNA libraries. TCRdb re-called the 5' RACE reads and catalogs CDR3 proteins one per entry, DNA excluded. The sample features over 35,000 distinct CDR3 sequences, with 2% to 2.5% in its top ten. Sample: naive CXCR3- CD8+ T cells from blood. The subset here: CD45RO-CCR7+CD27+CD95- naive CD8+ T cells lacking CXCR3 (TNR3-). V is TRBV7-9 and J is TRBJ1-1; there is no DNA to check the TCRdb D call of TRBD1. The origin of this receptor is a human donor in good health. Some clones in this sample may be carry-over from other donors' samples. The CDR3: CASLGTEYHEAFF.